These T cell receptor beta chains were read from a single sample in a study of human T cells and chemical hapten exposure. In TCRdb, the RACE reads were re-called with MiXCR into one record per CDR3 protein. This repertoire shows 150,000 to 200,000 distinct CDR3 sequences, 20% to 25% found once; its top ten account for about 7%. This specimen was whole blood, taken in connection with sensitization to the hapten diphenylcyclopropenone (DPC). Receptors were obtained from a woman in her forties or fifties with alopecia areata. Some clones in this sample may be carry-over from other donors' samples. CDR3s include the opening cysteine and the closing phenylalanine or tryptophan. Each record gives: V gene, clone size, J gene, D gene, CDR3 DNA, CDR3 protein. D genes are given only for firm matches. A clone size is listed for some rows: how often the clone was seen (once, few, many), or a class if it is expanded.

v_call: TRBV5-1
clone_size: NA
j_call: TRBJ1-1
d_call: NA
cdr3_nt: TGCGCCAGCAGCTTGGCGGGACTTAGCGGAATGAACTTT
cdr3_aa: CASSLAGLSGMNF

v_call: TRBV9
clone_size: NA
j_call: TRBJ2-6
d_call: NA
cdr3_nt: TGTGCCAGCAGCGGTTACTCTGGGGCCAACGTCCTGACTTTC
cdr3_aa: CASSGYSGANVLTF

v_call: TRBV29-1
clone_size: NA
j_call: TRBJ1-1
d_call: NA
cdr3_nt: TGCAGCGTTGAAGAGTTACCGGAAGGAGAAGCTTTCTTT
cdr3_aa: CSVEELPEGEAFF

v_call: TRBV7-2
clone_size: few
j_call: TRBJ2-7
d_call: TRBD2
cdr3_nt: TGTGCCAGCAGCTTCGTGCCTAGCGGTACCTACGAGCAGTACTTC
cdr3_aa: CASSFVPSGTYEQYF

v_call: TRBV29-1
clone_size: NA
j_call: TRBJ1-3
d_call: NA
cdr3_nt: TGCAGCGTTGGGGAAAGCTCTGGAAACACCATATATTTT
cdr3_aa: CSVGESSGNTIYF

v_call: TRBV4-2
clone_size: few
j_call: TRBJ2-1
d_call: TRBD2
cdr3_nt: TGTGCCAGCAGCCATCCAACTAGCGGGAGGCACAATGAGCAGTTCTTC
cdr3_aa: CASSHPTSGRHNEQFF

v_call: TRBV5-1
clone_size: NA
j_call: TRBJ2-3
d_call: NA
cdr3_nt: TGCGCCAGCAAAATGTTGATCGGGGGAGATACGCAGTATTTT
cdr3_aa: CASKMLIGGDTQYF

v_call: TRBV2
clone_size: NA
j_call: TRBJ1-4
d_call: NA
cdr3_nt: TGTGCCAGCAGACCCAGGGGTGGCGCATCTAATGAAAAACTGTTTTTT
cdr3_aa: CASRPRGGASNEKLFF

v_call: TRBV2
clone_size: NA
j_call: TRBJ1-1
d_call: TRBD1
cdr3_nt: TGTGCCAGCAGGTCGACCCCAAAAGACAGGGTGAACACTGAAGCTTTCTTT
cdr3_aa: CASRSTPKDRVNTEAFF

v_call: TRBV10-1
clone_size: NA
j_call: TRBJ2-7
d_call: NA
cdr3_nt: TGCGCCAGCAGTGAGTCGATCGGAGATCCCTACGAGCAGTACTTC
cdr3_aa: CASSESIGDPYEQYF

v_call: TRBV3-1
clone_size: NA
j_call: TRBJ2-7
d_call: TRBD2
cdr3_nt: TGTGCCAGCAGTCCTATAGCGGAGCGGGGGGAGCAGTACTTC
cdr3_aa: CASSPIAERGEQYF

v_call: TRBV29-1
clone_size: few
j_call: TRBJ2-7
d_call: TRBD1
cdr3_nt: TGCAGCGTTGACGGGGACAGCCCCTACGAGCAGTACTTC
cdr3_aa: CSVDGDSPYEQYF

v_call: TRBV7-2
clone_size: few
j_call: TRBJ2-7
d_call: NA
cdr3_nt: TGTGCCAGCAGCCTCAGGGCCAACGAGCAGTACTTC
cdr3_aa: CASSLRANEQYF

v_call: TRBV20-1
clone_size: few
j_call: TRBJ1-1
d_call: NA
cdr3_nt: TGCAGTGCCCTTACCGGACATTTTTCTAAGGGGAACACTGAAGCTTTCTTT
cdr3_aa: CSALTGHFSKGNTEAFF

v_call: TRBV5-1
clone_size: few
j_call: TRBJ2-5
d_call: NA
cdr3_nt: TGCGCCAGCAGCTTGGGAGGACAGCTTAGCCAAGAGACCCAGTACTTC
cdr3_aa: CASSLGGQLSQETQYF

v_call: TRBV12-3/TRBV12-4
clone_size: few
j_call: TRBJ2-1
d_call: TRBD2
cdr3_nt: TGTGCCAGCAGTCCCTCGGGCGCGGGAGACCCTCACCACAATGAGCAGTTCTTC
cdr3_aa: CASSPSGAGDPHHNEQFF

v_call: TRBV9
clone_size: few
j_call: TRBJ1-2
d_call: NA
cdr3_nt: TGTGCCAGCAGCGTATCGGGGGGCGCATATGGCTACACCTTC
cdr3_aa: CASSVSGGAYGYTF

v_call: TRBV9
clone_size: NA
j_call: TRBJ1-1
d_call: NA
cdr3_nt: TGTGCCAGCAGCGTAGCTTGGGGAGACACTGAAGCTTTCTTT
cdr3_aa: CASSVAWGDTEAFF

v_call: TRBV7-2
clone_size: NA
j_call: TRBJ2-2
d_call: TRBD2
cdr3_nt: TGTGCCAGCAGCTTAGACAGCGGGAGGCCCGGGGAGCTGTTTTTT
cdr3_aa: CASSLDSGRPGELFF

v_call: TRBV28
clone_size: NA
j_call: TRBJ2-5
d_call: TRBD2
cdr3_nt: TGTGCCAGCAGTCTCGGGGGGAGAGGGATCGGGACCCAGTACTTC
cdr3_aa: CASSLGGRGIGTQYF

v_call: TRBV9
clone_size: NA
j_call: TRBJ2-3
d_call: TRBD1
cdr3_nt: TGTGCCAGCAGCGCGGGACAGGGGGCCCCAGATACGCAGTATTTT
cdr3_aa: CASSAGQGAPDTQYF

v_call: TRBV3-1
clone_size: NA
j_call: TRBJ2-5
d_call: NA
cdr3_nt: TGTGCCAGCAGCCAAGATTCGGGAGCGTGGCAGACCCAGTACTTC
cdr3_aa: CASSQDSGAWQTQYF

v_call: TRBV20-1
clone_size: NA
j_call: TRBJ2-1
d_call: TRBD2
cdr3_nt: TGCAGTGCTGTAGCGGGAGTTGAGGGCAATGAGCAGTTCTTC
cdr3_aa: CSAVAGVEGNEQFF

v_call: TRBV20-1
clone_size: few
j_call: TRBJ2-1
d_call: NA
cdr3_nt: TGCACTCACGGGGGCTACAATGAGCAGTTCTTC
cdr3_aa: CTHGGYNEQFF

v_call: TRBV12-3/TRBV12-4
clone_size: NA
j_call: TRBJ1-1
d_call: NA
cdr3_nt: TGTGCCACCAGGGGACCCCTGAACGGTGAAGCTTTCTTT
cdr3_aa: CATRGPLNGEAFF

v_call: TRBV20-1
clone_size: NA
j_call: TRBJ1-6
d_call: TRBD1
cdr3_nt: TGCAGTGTTCAGACAGGGTTCAATTCACCCCTCCACTTT
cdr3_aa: CSVQTGFNSPLHF

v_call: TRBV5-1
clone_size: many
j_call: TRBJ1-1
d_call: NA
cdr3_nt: TGCGCCAGCAGCCCGGCAGCAGTGAACACTGAAGCTTTCTTT
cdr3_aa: CASSPAAVNTEAFF

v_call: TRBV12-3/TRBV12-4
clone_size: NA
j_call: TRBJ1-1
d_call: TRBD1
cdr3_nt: TGTGCCAGCAGTTTTAGGACAGGGGGCGAAGCTTTCTTT
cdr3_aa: CASSFRTGGEAFF

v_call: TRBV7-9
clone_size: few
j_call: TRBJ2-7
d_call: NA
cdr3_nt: TGTGCCAGCAGTTCCCTCGGGACGGGGAAAGAGCAGTACTTC
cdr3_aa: CASSSLGTGKEQYF

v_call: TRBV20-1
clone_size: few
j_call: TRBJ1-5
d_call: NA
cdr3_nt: TGCAGTGCTAGAGATACTTTAGGGAATCAGCCCCAGCATTTT
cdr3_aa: CSARDTLGNQPQHF

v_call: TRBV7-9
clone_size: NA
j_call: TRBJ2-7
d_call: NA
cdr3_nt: TGTGCCAGCAGCCCTAGCGTATACTACGAGCAGTACTTC
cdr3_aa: CASSPSVYYEQYF

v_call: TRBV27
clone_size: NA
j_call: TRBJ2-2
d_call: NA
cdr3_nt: TGTGCCAGCAGTCGACTAGGAAGCTTTGGCACCGGGGAGCTGTTTTTT
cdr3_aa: CASSRLGSFGTGELFF

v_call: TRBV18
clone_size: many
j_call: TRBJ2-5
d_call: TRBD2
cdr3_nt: TGTGCCAGCTCACCCTGGACTAGCGGGCAAGAGACCCAGTACTTC
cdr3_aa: CASSPWTSGQETQYF

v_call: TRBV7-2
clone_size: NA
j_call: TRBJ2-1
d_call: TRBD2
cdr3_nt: TGTGCCAGCAGCCAGACTAGCGGGAGAGGGGGTTACAATGAGCAGTTCTTC
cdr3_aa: CASSQTSGRGGYNEQFF

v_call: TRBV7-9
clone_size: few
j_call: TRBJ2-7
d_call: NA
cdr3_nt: TGTGCCAGCAGCTCGGACGGATTATCCTACGAGCAGTACTTC
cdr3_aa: CASSSDGLSYEQYF

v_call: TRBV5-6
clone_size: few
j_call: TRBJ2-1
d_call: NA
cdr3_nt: TGTGCCAGCCTCAACACCCGGGCGAGGTCCTACAATGAGCAGTTCTTC
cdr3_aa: CASLNTRARSYNEQFF

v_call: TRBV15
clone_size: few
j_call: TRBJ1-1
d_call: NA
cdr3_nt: TGTGCCACCAGCAGAGCAAATCGAGGGTCCACTGAAGCTTTCTTT
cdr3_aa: CATSRANRGSTEAFF

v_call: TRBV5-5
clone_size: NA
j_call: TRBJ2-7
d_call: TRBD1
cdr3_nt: TGTGCCAGCAGCTTGTTGGCAGGGGGCATTTCCTACGAGCAGTACTTC
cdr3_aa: CASSLLAGGISYEQYF

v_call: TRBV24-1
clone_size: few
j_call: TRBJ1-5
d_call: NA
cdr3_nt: TGTGCCACCAGTGATTCCCCGGGTTGGGAGAATCAGCCCCAGCATTTT
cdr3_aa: CATSDSPGWENQPQHF

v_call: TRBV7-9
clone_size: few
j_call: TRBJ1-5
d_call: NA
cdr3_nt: TGTGCCAGCAGCCGGGGCGGGGGAGATCAGCCCCAGCATTTT
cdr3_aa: CASSRGGGDQPQHF

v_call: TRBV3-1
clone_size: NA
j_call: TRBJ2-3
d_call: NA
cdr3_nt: TGTGCCAGCAGCCAGGTTCTAGATACGCAGTATTTT
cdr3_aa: CASSQVLDTQYF

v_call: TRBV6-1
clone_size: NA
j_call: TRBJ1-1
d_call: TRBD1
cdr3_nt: TGTGCCAGCAGTGAAAACAGGGGTAACACTGAAGCTTTCTTT
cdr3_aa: CASSENRGNTEAFF